The 6 T cell receptor beta chains below were found in one sample sequenced in a study of blood T cell repertoires in COVID-19. Repertoires were generated with immunoSEQ multiplex PCR, while TCRdb's copy carries only in-frame clones and drops some. The table records 65,000 to 90,000 clones, about nine tenths of them present only once. Specimen: peripheral blood. These receptors were taken from a young woman with acute or convalescent COVID-19.

The J gene is TRBJ1-3, the V gene TRBV28, with D possibly TRBD1 on 5 matching bases. Germline CDR1 reads MDHEN; CDR2 reads SYDVKM. The V end lost 6 bases, the J end lost 4 bases, and 13 bases lay between the germline ends. The CDR3 covers 14 residues. This CDR3 is CASSRPTGGNTIYF. In nucleotides, the CDR3 is TGTGCCAGCAGCCGCCCTACAGGCGGAAACACCATATATTTT.

The chain links TRBV30 to TRBJ2-1; possible D gene TRBD2, 6 bases. CDR3 length equals 12 residues. The germline V gene has CDR1 GTSNPN and CDR2 SVGIG (reference sequence). With 4 bases removed from V and 9 bases from J, the gap between germline ends came to 13 bases. CDR3 sequence (DNA): TGTGCCTGGACCCTCGGGACTTTTGAGCAGTTCTTC. It is translated as CAWTLGTFEQFF.

The chain joins TRBV12-5 to TRBJ2-3; 13 positions agree with TRBD2. Germline V CDR1 and CDR2: LGHNT, FRNRAP. V shed 2 bases and J 4 bases; nucleotides not matched to a gene: 6. This CDR3 has 17 amino acids. In nucleotides, the CDR3 is TGTGCTAGTGGTTTGCCACTAGCGGGAGGGGTCCCAGATACGCAGTATTTT. Protein sequence: CASGLPLAGGVPDTQYF.

The rearrangement joins TRBV18 to TRBJ1-6; D is uncertain. This CDR3 is 15 amino acids long. With 2 bases removed from V and 14 bases from J, the gap between germline ends came to 19 bases. The V gene's germline CDR1 is KGHSH and CDR2 LQKENI. CDR3 bases: TGTGCCAGCTCACCAGAAAATTACGGATCGGGAACCCTCCACTTT. Its protein is CASSPENYGSGTLHF.

V is TRBV27 and J is TRBJ1-1; tentative D call: TRBD1 (6 bases). Trimming shortened V by 3 bases and J by 3 bases, and 14 bases separated the two germline ends. The CDR3 length is 15 residues. The germline gives CDR1 MNHEY, CDR2 SMNVEV (reference sequence). In DNA, the CDR3 is TGTGCCAGCAGTTTTGGGGGCTTAGGATACACTGAAGCTTTCTTT. Translated: CASSFGGLGYTEAFF.

The table lists this clone with a count of one. The rearrangement links TRBV9 to TRBJ1-4; 7 bases are a match to TRBD1. Losses at the gene ends were 0 bases for V and 7 bases for J; bases not matched to a gene: 3. The CDR3 totals 14 residues. Per the germline V gene, CDR1 is SGDLS and CDR2 is YYNGEE. The DNA of the CDR3 is TGTGCCAGCAGCGTAGACAGGGGTGGTGAAAAACTGTTTTTT. Translating it yields CASSVDRGGEKLFF.